Described below is a single T cell receptor (beta chain) sequence and its context. Its matching antigen is unknown. The CDR3 spans 17 residues. The V gene end was trimmed by 4 bases and the J gene end by 8 bases; junction bases not matched to a gene: 10. Germline CDR1 MRHNA, CDR2 SNTAGT. The PCR employed 60 Vbeta primers together with 13 Jbeta primers. Libraries were prepared by immunoSEQ multiplex PCR; TCRdb keeps only in-frame clonotypes and omits some of them. The data show 100,000 to 150,000 clones, approximately 78% seen once. The data derive from a study of cytomegalovirus exposure and HLA in healthy donors. Study outcomes and limitations: Investigators reported about 160 TCR beta chains as tied to cytomegalovirus.

Specimen: PBMCs. The TCR originated in a female donor in good health and CMV-seronegative. The chain recombines TRBV6-4 with TRBJ2-4; 14 bases fit TRBD2. CDR3 DNA: TGTGCCAGCAGTGGATTCGTGACTAGCGGGAGGGCACACATTCAGTACTTC. Translating gives CASSGFVTSGRAHIQYF.